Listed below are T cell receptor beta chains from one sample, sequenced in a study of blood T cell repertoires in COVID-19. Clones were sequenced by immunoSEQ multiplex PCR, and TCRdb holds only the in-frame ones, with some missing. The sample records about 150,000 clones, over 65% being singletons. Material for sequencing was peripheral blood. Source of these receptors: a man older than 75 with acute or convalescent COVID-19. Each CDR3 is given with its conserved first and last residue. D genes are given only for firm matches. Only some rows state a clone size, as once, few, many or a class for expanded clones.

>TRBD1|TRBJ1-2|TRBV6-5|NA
TGTGCCAGCAGCCCCTCGGGACAGGGGTACTATGGCTACACCTTC
CASSPSGQGYYGYTF
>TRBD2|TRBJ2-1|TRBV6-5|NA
TGTGCCAGCAGTTACTCGGGGCTAGCGGGGGGGAATGAGCAGTTCTTC
CASSYSGLAGGNEQFF
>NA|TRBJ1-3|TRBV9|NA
TGTGCCAGCAGCGCCTCAGGCAACTCTGGAAACACCATATATTTT
CASSASGNSGNTIYF
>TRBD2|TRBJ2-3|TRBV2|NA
TGTGCCAGCAGTGAAAACGGCGGCGGGGGGTTAGGTACGCAGTATTTT
CASSENGGGGLGTQYF
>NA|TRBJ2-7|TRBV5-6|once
TGTGCCAGCAGCTTTGGGCAGGGTCGCTACGAGCAGTACTTC
CASSFGQGRYEQYF
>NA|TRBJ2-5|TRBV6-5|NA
TGTGCCAGCAGCCGACAGGTCCCCTCACAGGAGACCCAGTACTTC
CASSRQVPSQETQYF
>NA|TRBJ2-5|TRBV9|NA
TGTGCCAGCAGCGAGAATAGGGGAGAGACCCAGTACTTC
CASSENRGETQYF
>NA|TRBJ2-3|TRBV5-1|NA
TGCGCCAGCACCCCACTGGGCAGATCAGATACGCAGTATTTT
CASTPLGRSDTQYF
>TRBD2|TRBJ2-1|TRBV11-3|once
TGTGCCAGCAGTAGCGGGGCTGCCTACAATGAGCAGTTCTTC
CASSSGAAYNEQFF
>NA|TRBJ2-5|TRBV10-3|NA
TGTGCCATCAGTGAGTCGGGCAGGGACCAAGAGACCCAGTACTTC
CAISESGRDQETQYF
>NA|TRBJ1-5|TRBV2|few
TGTGCCAGCAGGGGCCAGGGGTTACTCAATCAGCCCCAGCATTTT
CASRGQGLLNQPQHF
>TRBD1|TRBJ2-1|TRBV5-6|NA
TGTGCCAGCAGCCTCGGGACAGGGGGGGTCTACAATGAGCAGTTCTTC
CASSLGTGGVYNEQFF
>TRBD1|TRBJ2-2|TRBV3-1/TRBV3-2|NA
TGTGCCAGCAGCCAAGGCGACAGGGTCATTTCCGGGGAGCTGTTTTTT
CASSQGDRVISGELFF
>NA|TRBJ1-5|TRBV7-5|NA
TGTGTCAGAAGCTTAGTACAGGGATGCAATCAGCCCCAGCATTTT
CVRSLVQGCNQPQHF
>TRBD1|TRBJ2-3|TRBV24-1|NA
TGTGCCACCAGTGACCCTGGACAGGATAGCACAGATACGCAGTATTTT
CATSDPGQDSTDTQYF
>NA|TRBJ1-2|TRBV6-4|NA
TGTGCCAGCAGTGACTCATCTCAGGGGTCCTATGGCTACACCTTC
CASSDSSQGSYGYTF
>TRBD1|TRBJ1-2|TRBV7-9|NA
TGTGCCAGCAGCCCACAGGGGGCCTATGGCTACACCTTC
CASSPQGAYGYTF
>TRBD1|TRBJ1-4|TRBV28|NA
TGTGCCAGCAGTCCGGGGACAGGGTTCCGTCGGGGAGAACTGTTTTTT
CASSPGTGFRRGELFF
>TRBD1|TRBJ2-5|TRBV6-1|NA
TGTGCCAGCAGTGGACCCGGGACAGGGGTCCAAGAGACCCAGTACTTC
CASSGPGTGVQETQYF
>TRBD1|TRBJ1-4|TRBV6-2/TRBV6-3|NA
TGTGCCAGCAGTTACGGGGACAGGGCCGAAAAACTGTTTTTT
CASSYGDRAEKLFF
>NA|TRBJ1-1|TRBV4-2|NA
TGTGCCAGCAGCCAAGACGGAGGGCAGGGAGCTTTCTTT
CASSQDGGQGAFF
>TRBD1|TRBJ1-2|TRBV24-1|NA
TGTGCCACCAGTGATGACAGGGCGATCCATGGCTACACCTTC
CATSDDRAIHGYTF
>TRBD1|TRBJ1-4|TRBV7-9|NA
TGTGCCAGCAGCCCAGGACAGGGAGGGGAAAAACTGTTTTTT
CASSPGQGGEKLFF
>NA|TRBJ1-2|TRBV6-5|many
TGTGCCAGCAGTTACTCTGCCAGGGAATATGGCTACACCTTC
CASSYSAREYGYTF
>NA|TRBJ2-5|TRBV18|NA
TGTGCCAGCTCTGGGGGAGGAATCCAAGAGACCCAGTACTTC
CASSGGGIQETQYF
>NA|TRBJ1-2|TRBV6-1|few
TGTGCCAGCAGTGACAGAACCTATGGCTACACCTTC
CASSDRTYGYTF
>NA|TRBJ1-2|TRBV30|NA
TGTGCCTGGAGTGTAGGTGGGGCAGGGGCCAACTATGGCTACACCTTC
CAWSVGGAGANYGYTF
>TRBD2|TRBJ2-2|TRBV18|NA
TGTGCCAGCTCACCGGGAGTAACTAGCGGGGGACTTACCGGGGAGCTGTTTTTT
CASSPGVTSGGLTGELFF